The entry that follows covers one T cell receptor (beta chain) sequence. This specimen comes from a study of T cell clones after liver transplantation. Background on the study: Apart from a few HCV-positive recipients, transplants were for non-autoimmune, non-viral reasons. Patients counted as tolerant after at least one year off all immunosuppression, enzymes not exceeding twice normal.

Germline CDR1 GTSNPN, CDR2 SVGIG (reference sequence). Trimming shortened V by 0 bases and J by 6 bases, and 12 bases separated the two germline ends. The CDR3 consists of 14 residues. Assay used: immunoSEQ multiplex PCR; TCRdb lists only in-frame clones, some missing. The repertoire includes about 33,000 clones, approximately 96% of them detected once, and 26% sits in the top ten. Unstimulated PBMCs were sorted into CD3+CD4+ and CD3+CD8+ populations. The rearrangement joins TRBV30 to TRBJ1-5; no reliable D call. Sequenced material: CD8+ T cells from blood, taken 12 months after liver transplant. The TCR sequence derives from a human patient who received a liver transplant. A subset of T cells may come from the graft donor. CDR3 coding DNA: TGTGCCTGGAGTGTACCCCGTGGAGGTCAGCCCCAGCATTTT. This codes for CAWSVPRGGQPQHF.